This T cell receptor beta chain emerged from a study of blood T cells in healthy people across ages. On this clonotype: At one boundary the junction diverges from the germline segment, which might be a read error.

Using a J-beta primer mix together with a sample-barcoded 5' primer, a second PCR was run for about 7 to 12 cycles. TCRdb recomputed calls from the 5' RACE reads with MiXCR, one row per CDR3 protein. The repertoire consists of more than 650,000 distinct CDR3 sequences, with approximately 24% occurring once and the leading ten covering 3%. Ten milliliters of peripheral blood were drawn from each donor. CDR3 length equals 14 residues. Germline V gene data show CDR1 as SGHNT and CDR2 as YYREEE (reference sequence). The same data also went into a second study, on T cells of mothers and their children. That paper adds: TCR recombination output is shaped by thymic selection similarly in related and unrelated pairs.

Material for sequencing was blood. V gene TRBV5-4 combines with J gene TRBJ1-4; no definite D call. This sequence was found in a boy aged 5 to 17 in good health. DNA for the CDR3: TGTGCCGGCAGCTACGGACCCACGAGTGAAAAACTGTTTTTT. Protein product: CAGSYGPTSEKLFF.